The sequence of this TCR beta chain was determined in a study of shared clonotypes between healthy human individuals (TCRdb year 2020). Context from the whole study: The cohort comprised a couple of women and a few men aged 18 to 49 years. For each donor, CD4 naive and CD4 memory were each run on three plates, CD8 naive on two plates, and CD8 memory on one plate. The study deeply sequenced blood TCR repertoires of about five healthy adults to estimate repertoire size and the extent of clonotype sharing between individuals. To increase sequencing depth and limit assay-specific biases, different laboratories used diverse techniques to prepare libraries and sequence TCR repertoires. Between about 0.9 and 8.9 billion PBMCs per donor were obtained by leukapheresis.

The donors were healthy, HIV-negative adults who had no recently reported acute infections or vaccinations. All donors were Caucasian adults living in Nashville, Tennessee, USA. Magnetic negative selection was used to enrich CD4+ T cells, after which naive cells were positively selected on CD45RA and the negative fraction became the memory subset. After blood collection by leukapheresis, PBMCs were isolated using Ficoll-Histopaque density gradient centrifugation and then cryopreserved in the vapor phase of liquid nitrogen. Analytical flow cytometry was used to check the purity and quantity of every magnetically sorted T cell population. From each sorted fraction, genomic DNA was isolated and quantified by UV absorbance on a Nanodrop 2000c. Using the deep immunoSEQ assay, multiplex PCR amplified TCR CDR3 regions from genomic DNA. Extracted genomic DNA from each cell subset was spread evenly across all wells of several immunoSEQ 96-well plates, with each plate serving as a replicate. For sorted subsets, about 200 ng genomic DNA, equal to 25,000 to 35,000 T cell genomes, was loaded into each replicate PCR. Purified libraries were measured with a Qubit 3.0 fluorometer, size-checked on a Bioanalyzer 2100, and measured again with the KAPA Library Quantification kit. Each immunoSEQ 96-well plate was sequenced on its own single-read 150-cycle Illumina NextSeq 550 flow cell. Regarding the original processing steps: Because the immunoSEQ output included only junctional sequences and no quality scores, the filtering could not be the same as the filtering used for full-length reads. To assign V/J genes and CDR3, sequences were annotated using PyIR, a Python wrapper for IgBLAST v1.9, with IMGT germline references. Any read was removed if the V/J assignment was weak (E-value above 1e-6), the CDR3 was missing, or the read contained stop codons, out-of-frame junctions, or ambiguous translated residues. V3J clonotypes were defined by identical inferred V gene, J gene, and CDR3 amino acid sequence. Percentage overlap between repertoires was computed as shared unique clonotypes divided by the size of the smaller repertoire. Repertoire richness was assessed with RTK rarefaction, the Chao1 estimator, and Recon v2.1 estimates of unobserved clonotypes. Generation probabilities were computed with OLGA for all TCRbeta clonotypes obtained by the gDNA method from four donors. TCRdb retrieved this table from immuneACCESS and kept in-frame rearrangements only. Not all clones are present; in checked studies, unresolved V genes account for under half, and no reason is known for the remainder. D and trimming were read from the DNA, whereas the V and J calls and clone size are those reported in that table. The sample table lists roughly 1,500,000 clones, about 98.5% of them with a count of one. The ten top clones hold over 0.3% of the sample.

What the study reported, not specific to this receptor: Clonotypes shared by all four sorted-subset donors showed higher generation probabilities than non-shared clonotypes. Sharing across four donors was observed for approximately 5% of naive CD4, over 3% of naive CD8, 2% to 2.5% of memory CD4, and about 0.38% of memory CD8 clonotypes. Sampling was restricted to blood, and TCR repertoires in tissues likely differ from the TCR repertoires found in blood. Estimated clonotype richness was generally larger for naive than for memory subsets. Because the study included a small number of donors, the genetic and exposure-history diversity represented was limited. Even with the large sequencing depth, rarefaction of the sorted-subset datasets indicated that sequencing was incomplete. Pairwise subsampling led to the expectation that sequencing depth would affect the degree of clonotype sharing among donors.

Worth noting for this clone: It has no known antigen specificity. No much larger clonotype is one base removed from it; base qualities were not supplied.

Sequenced material: naive CD4+ T cells sorted from blood. The sample's cell subset or site label is to be understood as: CD45RA+ positively selected. The clonotype originates from a man aged 30-40 years in good health.

The nucleotides are TGTGCCAGCAGCTATAGGCGGGAGGGGCGCAATGAGCAGTTCTTC. Its translation reads: CASSYRREGRNEQFF. The V and J segments used are TRBV7-3 and TRBJ2-1; 9 nucleotides in the junction match TRBD2. At the junction V is shortened by 4 bases and J by 6 bases; bases outside the gene matches: 7. The germline V gene provides CDR1 SGHTA and CDR2 FQGTGA. Measured from the cysteine to the phenylalanine, the CDR3 is 15 residues long. Only CDR3 DNA is held: 45 bases, read in frame from base 1. Full variable domain (CDR3 extended with the reference TRBV7-3 and TRBJ2-1 proteins): GAGVSQTPSNKVTEKGKYVELRCDPISGHTALYWYRQSLGQGPEFLIYFQGTGAADDSGLPNDRFFAVRPEGSVSTLKIQRTERGDSAVYLCASSYRREGRNEQFFGPGTRLTVL.